The 13 T cell receptor beta chains below all came from one sample that was sequenced in a study of T cell repertoires in cytomegalovirus infection. Their antigens are not known. MiXCR, run by TCRdb on the reads, gives a single entry per CDR3 protein. This sample has some 900,000 distinct CDR3 sequences, with approximately 29% found just once. Sequences were derived from cultured CD8+ T cells from PBMCs, sampled from culture after CMV antigen stimulation. Receptors originate from a human donor in good health (CMV status not recorded). Some clones in this sample may be carry-over from other donors' samples.

This clonotype came up once. J is TRBJ1-1 and V is TRBV19; D gene uncertain. Per the germline V gene, CDR1 is LNHDA and CDR2 is SQIVND (reference sequence). The V end lost 7 bases, the J end lost 3 bases, and 9 bases lay between the germline ends. There are 12 residues in the CDR3. The CDR3 DNA sequence: TGTGCCAGTACGACACCATACACTGAAGCTTTCTTT. Its protein product is CASTTPYTEAFF. Looking up the rest from reference TRBV19 and TRBJ1-1 gives the full variable domain: DGGITQSPKYLFRKEGQNVTLSCEQNLNHDAMYWYRQDPGQGLRLIYYSQIVNDFQKGDIAEGYSVSREKKESFPLTVTSAQKNPTAFYLCASTTPYTEAFFGQGTRLTVV.

This clonotype was counted only a few times. The junction differs from germline at one of its ends, possibly a read error. The V and J genes are TRBV5-3 and TRBJ1-3, with 7 bases matching TRBD1. TRBV5-3 carries the ORF label, with uncertain function. There are 17 residues in the CDR3. The CDR3 sequence is CASSLRRRDSTGNTIYF. For the CDR3, the DNA is TGTGCCAGCAGCTTGAGACGTCGGGACAGCACTGGAAACACCATATATTTT.

This rearrangement joins TRBV28 to TRBJ2-5; D remains unclear. The CDR3 runs to 13 residues. Germline loops: CDR1 MDHEN, CDR2 SYDVKM. The V end was cut by 2 bases, the J end by 1 base, with 5 bases between. For the CDR3, the DNA is TGTGCCAGCAGTTTACACCCCCAAGAGACCCAGTACTTC. Its protein product is CASSLHPQETQYF.

This clonotype was observed a few times. Here the CDR3 DNA reads TGTGCCAGCAGTTTGGGACTAGCGGGGTCCCCGAGCCCCTACAATGAGCAGTTCTTC. Its translation is CASSLGLAGSPSPYNEQFF. The chain combines TRBV27 with TRBJ2-1; 13 nucleotides align to TRBD2. V was pared by 3 bases and J by 2 bases, with 10 bases of the junction left unmatched. The CDR3 consists of 19 residues. Germline CDR1 MNHEY, CDR2 SMNVEV (reference sequence).

The rearrangement uses TRBV25-1 and TRBJ2-1; 10 positions agree with TRBD2. V lost 6 bases and J lost 7; bases outside the gene matches: 9. Germline V gene sequence: CDR1 MGHDK, CDR2 SYGVNS. The CDR3 has 15 amino acids. The CDR3 sequence: CASRKAGGPKNEQFF. As DNA, the CDR3 is TGTGCCAGCAGAAAAGCGGGGGGGCCTAAGAATGAGCAGTTCTTC.

The sample holds many counts of this clonotype. The V call is TRBV7-6, the J call TRBJ1-1; D not certain. CDR1 and CDR2 (germline): SGHVS, FNYEAQ. V lost 4 bases and J lost 1, with 19 bases in between. The CDR3 consists of 17 residues. The CDR3 bases are TGTGCCAGCAGCTCGCTACTCCCTGGACGGAAGAACACTGAAGCTTTCTTT. This sequence encodes CASSSLLPGRKNTEAFF.

This clonotype was detected once. This chain uses TRBV5-4 with TRBJ2-1; D possibly matches TRBD1 or TRBD2 (5 bases each). The CDR3 is 16 residues long. CDR1 is SGHNT and CDR2 is YYREEE in the germline V gene (reference sequence). V was clipped by 0 bases and J by 10 bases, with 20 bases between them. The DNA of the CDR3 is TGTGCCAGCAGCTTGGAATGGGGCGGTGGGGGTGAAGAGCAGTTCTTC. Amino acids: CASSLEWGGGGEEQFF.

Points on this clonotype: A much larger clone lies one base from this, so it may be a read error. The genes are TRBV7-6 and TRBJ2-1, with D uncertain. This CDR3 region has 13 residues. The germline V gene has CDR1 SGHVS and CDR2 FNYEAQ. CDR3 loop: CVSSRTIYNEQFF. Written as DNA, the CDR3 is TGTGTCAGCAGTCGTACTATCTACAATGAGCAGTTCTTC.

At least ten counts were recorded for this clonotype. The chain uses TRBV9 and TRBJ1-2; the D is unclear. Trimming shortened V by 3 bases and J by 3 bases, and 15 bases separated the two germline ends. CDR1 and CDR2 from the germline V gene are SGDLS and YYNGEE. The CDR3 consists of 15 residues. The CDR3 spells CASSAEWSRDYGYTF. The CDR3 DNA reads as TGTGCCAGCAGCGCGGAATGGAGTCGGGACTATGGCTACACCTTC.

This clonotype was detected a few times. The V call is TRBV2, the J call TRBJ2-3, with D perhaps being TRBD1 or TRBD2 (6 bases each). Germline lookup yields CDR1 SNHLY and CDR2 FYNNEI. Trimming stripped 8 bases from V and 2 bases from J, with 17 bases between. The CDR3 consists of 15 residues. The CDR3 protein is CASPLNGGLTDTQYF. The CDR3 DNA follows: TGTGCCAGCCCTCTGAACGGGGGCCTCACAGATACGCAGTATTTT.

V and J are TRBV7-8 and TRBJ2-7; D gene ambiguous. CDR3 length equals 15 residues. The V end was cut by 3 bases, the J end by 7 bases, with 19 bases between. Germline-derived CDR1 and CDR2 are SGHVS and FQNEAQ. The CDR3 nucleotides are TGTGCCAGCAGCTTCTCCCGGTTCCGCCCCAGGGAGCAGTACTTC. This codes for CASSFSRFRPREQYF.

V and J are TRBV27 and TRBJ1-1; a weak D match, TRBD1 (5 bases). The length of the CDR3 is 16 residues. V was cut by 5 bases and J by 6 bases, with 22 bases left in between. Germline V lookup: CDR1 MNHEY, CDR2 SMNVEV (reference sequence). CDR3 in DNA: TGTGCCAGCAGTCTAACGGGACCAAGGGTAGGTCCTGAAGCTTTCTTT. It translates to CASSLTGPRVGPEAFF.

A few counts support this clonotype. This chain connects TRBV14 to TRBJ2-7, with a tentative D call TRBD1 (5 bases). The CDR3 is 15 residues long. V shed 4 bases and J shed 6 bases, with 19 bases lying between them. Germline CDR1 and CDR2: SGHDN and FVKESK. The CDR3 DNA reads TGTGCCAGCAGCCCAGGAAGTGGACAACTCAGCGAGCAGTACGTC. Translated: CASSPGSGQLSEQYV.